Each of the 5 T cell receptor beta chains below was sequenced from the same sample in a study of T cells in Graves' hyperthyroidism and ophthalmopathy. TCR beta CDR3 regions were amplified from RNA. The HTBI primer set drove a first-round RT-PCR of the TCR CDR3. Via MiXCR, TCRdb re-called the multiplex PCR reads, giving one row per CDR3 protein. The data show some 600,000 distinct CDR3 sequences, around 14% seen once. The sequenced material came from blood. Receptors originate from a woman between 25 and 40 years old with Graves' hyperthyroidism that later progressed to Graves' ophthalmopathy.

The rearrangement links TRBV19 to TRBJ2-1, with 7 nucleotides matching TRBD2. This CDR3 contains 13 residues. J was trimmed by 7 bases and V by 5 bases; bases with no gene match: 5. Germline CDR1 is LNHDA and CDR2 is SQIVND (reference sequence). The CDR3 sequence: CASSASGINEQFF. DNA for the CDR3: TGTGCCAGTAGTGCTAGCGGAATAAATGAGCAGTTCTTC.

This chain connects TRBV5-1 to TRBJ2-3, with D perhaps matching TRBD2 (6 bases). Germline V gene data show CDR1 as SGHRS and CDR2 as YFSETQ. This CDR3 is built from 15 residues. Trimming left V 0 bases short and J 5 bases short, with 13 bases between. The CDR3 sequence is CASSLGRGGEDTQYF. DNA of the CDR3: TGCGCCAGCAGCTTGGGGAGGGGAGGAGAAGATACGCAGTATTTT. The full variable domain, rest sourced from reference TRBV5-1 and TRBJ2-3, is KAGVTQTPRYLIKTRGQQVTLSCSPISGHRSVSWYQQTPGQGLQFLFEYFSETQRNKGNFPGRFSGRQFSNSRSEMNVSTLELGDSALYLCASSLGRGGEDTQYFGPGTRLTVL.

In this sample, this clonotype turned up many times. The V and J genes are TRBV9 and TRBJ2-1; either TRBD1 or TRBD2 may supply D (5 bases each). V was shortened by 0 bases and J by 2 bases, with 12 bases between the two germline ends. Per germline, CDR1 SGDLS and CDR2 YYNGEE. The CDR3 consists of 16 residues. CDR3 region: CASSVGTGPPYNEQFF. CDR3 sequence (DNA): TGTGCCAGCAGCGTAGGGACGGGACCCCCCTACAATGAGCAGTTCTTC.

This clonotype was detected ten times or more. CDR3 in amino acids: CSARDLSSYEQYF. The CDR3 coding sequence is TGCAGTGCTAGAGATCTGAGCTCCTACGAGCAGTACTTC. The genes are TRBV20-1 and TRBJ2-7; D is ambiguous. This CDR3 region has 13 residues. CDR1 is DFQATT and CDR2 is SNEGSKA in the germline V gene (reference sequence). V shed 0 bases and J shed 0 bases, with 6 bases lying between them.

The V gene is TRBV28, the J gene TRBJ1-4, with D maybe TRBD1 (5 bases). Trimming pared 8 bases from V and 8 bases from J, leaving 21 bases between. Germline V gene lookup returns CDR1 MDHEN and CDR2 SYDVKM. The CDR3 extends over 15 amino acids. In nucleotides, the CDR3 is TGTGCCAGCGGTTCGGCGGGGGAGGGAGGCGAAAAACTGTTTTTT. Protein product: CASGSAGEGGEKLFF. The variable domain in full, completed from reference TRBV28 and TRBJ1-4, reads DVKVTQSSRYLVKRTGEKVFLECVQDMDHENMFWYRQDPGLGLRLIYFSYDVKMKEKGDIPEGYSVSREKKERFSLILESASTNQTSMYLCASGSAGEGGEKLFFGSGTQLSVL.